A few counts support the clone carrying this TCR beta chain. Its target is unknown. With V trimmed by 5 bases and J by 4 bases, 10 bases remained unmatched. CDR3 size: 16 residues. Per the germline V gene, CDR1 is SGHTA and CDR2 is FQGNSA. The data originate from a study of T cells in localized non-small cell lung cancer. Study-wide results and limits: Adjacent uninvolved lung had the highest clonality, suggesting focused antigen responses. Longer overall survival was linked to higher blood T cell density.

Assay: immunoSEQ multiplex PCR; the TCRdb copy retains only in-frame clones and omits some. The sample shows about 18,000 clones, roughly nine tenths of them seen only once. Sequences were derived from peripheral blood, sampled before any cancer treatment. The chain combines TRBV7-2 with TRBJ2-5, with 10 nucleotides matching TRBD2. This sequence was found in a woman aged 40-69 years with stage I lung adenocarcinoma. CDR3 amino acids: CASSAGLALGAETQYF. Written as DNA, the CDR3 is TGTGCCAGCAGCGCGGGACTAGCGTTGGGGGCAGAGACCCAGTACTTC.